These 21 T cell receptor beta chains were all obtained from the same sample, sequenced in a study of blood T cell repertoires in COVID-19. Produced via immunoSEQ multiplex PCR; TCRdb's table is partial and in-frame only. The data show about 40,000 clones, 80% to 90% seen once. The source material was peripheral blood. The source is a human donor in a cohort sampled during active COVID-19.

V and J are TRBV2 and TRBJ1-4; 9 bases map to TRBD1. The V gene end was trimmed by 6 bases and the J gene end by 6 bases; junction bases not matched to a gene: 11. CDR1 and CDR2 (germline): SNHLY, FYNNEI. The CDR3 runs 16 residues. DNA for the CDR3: TGTGCCAGCAGCCATAGGACCGGGACAGGGTATGAAAAACTGTTTTTT. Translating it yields CASSHRTGTGYEKLFF.

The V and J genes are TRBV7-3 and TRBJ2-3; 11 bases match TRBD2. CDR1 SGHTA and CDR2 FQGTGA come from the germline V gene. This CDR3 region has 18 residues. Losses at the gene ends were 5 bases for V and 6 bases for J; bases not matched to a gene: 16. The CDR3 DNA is TGTGCCAGCAGCCTCACCGGGACTAGCGGAAGGGGGCAGGATACGCAGTATTTT. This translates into CASSLTGTSGRGQDTQYF.

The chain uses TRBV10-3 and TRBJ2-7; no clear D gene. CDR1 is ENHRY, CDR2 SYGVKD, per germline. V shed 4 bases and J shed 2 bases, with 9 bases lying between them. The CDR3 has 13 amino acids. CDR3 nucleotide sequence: TGTGCCATCAGTGGCCAGGATGCCTACGAGCAGTACTTC. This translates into CAISGQDAYEQYF.

CDR3 nucleotide sequence: TGCAGCGTTTTTACAGGGAGAGCTGAAGCTTTCTTT. Its translation is CSVFTGRAEAFF. The J gene is TRBJ1-1, the V gene TRBV29-1; tentatively, D is TRBD1 (6 bases). Trimming took off 5 bases at V and 6 bases at J, with 13 bases between the two ends. Germline V gives CDR1 SQVTM, CDR2 ANQGSEA. The CDR3 runs 12 residues.

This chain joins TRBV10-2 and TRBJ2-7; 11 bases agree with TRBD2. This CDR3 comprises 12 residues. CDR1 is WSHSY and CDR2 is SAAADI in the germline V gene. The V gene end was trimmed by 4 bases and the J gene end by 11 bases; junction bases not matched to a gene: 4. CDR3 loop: CASSVLAGDEYF. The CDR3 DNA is TGCGCCAGCAGTGTACTAGCGGGAGATGAGTACTTC.

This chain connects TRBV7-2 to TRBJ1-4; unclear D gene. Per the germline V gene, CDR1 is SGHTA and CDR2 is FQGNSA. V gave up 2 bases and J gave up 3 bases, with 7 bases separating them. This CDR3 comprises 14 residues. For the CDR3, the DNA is TGTGCCAGCAGCTTATTAGGAGCTAATGAAAAACTGTTTTTT. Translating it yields CASSLLGANEKLFF.

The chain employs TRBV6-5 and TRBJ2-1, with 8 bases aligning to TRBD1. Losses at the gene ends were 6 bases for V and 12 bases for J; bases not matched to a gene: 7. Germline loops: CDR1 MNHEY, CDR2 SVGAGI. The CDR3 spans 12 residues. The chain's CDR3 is CASRGQASWQFF. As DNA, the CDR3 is TGTGCCAGCAGGGGACAGGCCTCCTGGCAGTTCTTC.

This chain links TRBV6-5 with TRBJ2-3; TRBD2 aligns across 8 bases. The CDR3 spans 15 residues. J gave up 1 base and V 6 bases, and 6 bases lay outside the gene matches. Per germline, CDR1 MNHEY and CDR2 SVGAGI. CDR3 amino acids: CASRTSAPRTDTQYF. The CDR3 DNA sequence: TGTGCCAGCAGGACTAGCGCGCCACGCACAGATACGCAGTATTTT.

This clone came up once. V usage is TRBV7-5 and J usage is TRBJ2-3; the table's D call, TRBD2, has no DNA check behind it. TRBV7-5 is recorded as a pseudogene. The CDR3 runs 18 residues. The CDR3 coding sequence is TGTGCCAGAAGCTCAGCGAAAGTTAGCGTATCTAGCACAGATACGCAGTATTTT. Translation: CARSSAKVSVSSTDTQYF.

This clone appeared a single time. The CDR3: CASSPVLGEVSGYTF. As DNA, the CDR3 is TGTGCCAGCTCACCGGTACTGGGGGAGGTCTCTGGCTACACCTTC. The gene calls are TRBV18 and TRBJ1-2; D may be TRBD1 (5 bases). The length of the CDR3 is 15 residues. Looked up from germline, CDR1 is KGHSH and CDR2 is LQKENI. The V end lost 3 bases, the J end lost 7 bases, and 18 bases lay between the germline ends.

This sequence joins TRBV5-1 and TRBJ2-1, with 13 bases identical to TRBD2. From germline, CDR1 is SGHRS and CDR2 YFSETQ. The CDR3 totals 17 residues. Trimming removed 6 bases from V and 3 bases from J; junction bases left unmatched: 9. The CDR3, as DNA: TGCGCCAGCACACCGGGGGGACTAGCGGGATTCTACAATGAGCAGTTCTTC. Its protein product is CASTPGGLAGFYNEQFF.

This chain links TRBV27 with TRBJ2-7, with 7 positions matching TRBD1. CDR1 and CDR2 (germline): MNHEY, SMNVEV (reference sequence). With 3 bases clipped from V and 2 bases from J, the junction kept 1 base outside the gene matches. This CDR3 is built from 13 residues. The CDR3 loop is CASSFGTAYEQYF. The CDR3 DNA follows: TGTGCCAGCAGTTTCGGGACAGCCTACGAGCAGTACTTC.

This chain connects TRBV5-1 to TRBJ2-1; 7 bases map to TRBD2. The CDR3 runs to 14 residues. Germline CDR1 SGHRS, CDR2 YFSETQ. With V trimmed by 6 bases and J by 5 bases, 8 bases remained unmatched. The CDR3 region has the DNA TGCGCCAGCACCCTTGTAGCGGGTCACAATGAGCAGTTCTTC. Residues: CASTLVAGHNEQFF.

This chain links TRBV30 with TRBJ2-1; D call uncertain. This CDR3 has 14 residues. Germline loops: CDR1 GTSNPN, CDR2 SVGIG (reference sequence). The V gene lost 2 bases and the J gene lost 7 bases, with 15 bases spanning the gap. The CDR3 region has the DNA TGTGCCTGGAGTATCCTGACTTGGAAGAATGAGCAGTTCTTC. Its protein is CAWSILTWKNEQFF.

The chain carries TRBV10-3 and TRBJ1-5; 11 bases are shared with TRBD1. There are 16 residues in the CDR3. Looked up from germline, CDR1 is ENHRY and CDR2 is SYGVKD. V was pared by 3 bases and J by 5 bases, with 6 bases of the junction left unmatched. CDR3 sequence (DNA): TGTGCCATCAGTGACGGACAGGGGGCAACGTATCAGCCCCAGCATTTT. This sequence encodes CAISDGQGATYQPQHF.

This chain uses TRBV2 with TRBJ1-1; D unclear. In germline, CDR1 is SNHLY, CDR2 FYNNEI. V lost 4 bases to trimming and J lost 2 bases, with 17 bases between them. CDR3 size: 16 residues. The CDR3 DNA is TGTGCCAGCAGTGTGGAGATCCCTGGTCCAAACACTGAAGCTTTCTTT. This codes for CASSVEIPGPNTEAFF.

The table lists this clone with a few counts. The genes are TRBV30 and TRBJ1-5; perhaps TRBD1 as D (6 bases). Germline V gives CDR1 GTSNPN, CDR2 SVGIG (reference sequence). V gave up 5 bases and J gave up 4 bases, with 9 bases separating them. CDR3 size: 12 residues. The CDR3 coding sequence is TGTGCCTGGGGGACATCTAATCAGCCCCAGCATTTT. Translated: CAWGTSNQPQHF.

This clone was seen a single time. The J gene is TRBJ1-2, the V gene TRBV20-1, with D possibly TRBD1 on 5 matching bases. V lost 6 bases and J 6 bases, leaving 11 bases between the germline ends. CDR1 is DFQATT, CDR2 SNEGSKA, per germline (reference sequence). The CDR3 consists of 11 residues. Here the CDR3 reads CSAVGLHGYTF. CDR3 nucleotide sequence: TGCAGTGCAGTGGGACTCCATGGCTACACCTTC.

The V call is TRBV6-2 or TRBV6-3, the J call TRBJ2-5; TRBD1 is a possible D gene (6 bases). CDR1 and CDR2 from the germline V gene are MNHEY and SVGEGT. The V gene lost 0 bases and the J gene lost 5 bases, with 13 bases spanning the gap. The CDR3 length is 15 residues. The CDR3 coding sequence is TGTGCCAGCAGTTACTCGATAGGGGGAGTTGAGACCCAGTACTTC. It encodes CASSYSIGGVETQYF.

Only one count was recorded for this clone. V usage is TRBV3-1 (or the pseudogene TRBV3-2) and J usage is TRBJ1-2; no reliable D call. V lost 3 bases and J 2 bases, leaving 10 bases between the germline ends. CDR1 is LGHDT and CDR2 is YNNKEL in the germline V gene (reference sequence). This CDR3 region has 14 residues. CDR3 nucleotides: TGTGCCAGCAGCCATAACGGGAACAACTATGGCTACACCTTC. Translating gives CASSHNGNNYGYTF.

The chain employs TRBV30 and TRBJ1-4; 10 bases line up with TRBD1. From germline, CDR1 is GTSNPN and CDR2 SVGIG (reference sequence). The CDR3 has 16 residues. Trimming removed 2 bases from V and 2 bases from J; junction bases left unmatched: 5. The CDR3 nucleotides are TGTGCCTGGAGTCCGGGACAGGGGATGACTAATGAAAAACTGTTTTTT. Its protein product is CAWSPGQGMTNEKLFF. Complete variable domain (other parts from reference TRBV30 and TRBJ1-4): SQTIHQWPATLVQPVGSPLSLECTVEGTSNPNLYWYRQAAGRGLQLLFYSVGIGQISSEVPQNLSASRPQDRQFILSSKKLLLSDSGFYLCAWSPGQGMTNEKLFFGSGTQLSVL.